Following are 27 T cell receptor beta chains from one sample sequenced in a study of cytotoxic CD8 clonotypes in ibrutinib-treated CLL. TCRdb keeps only in-frame clones here, not all; method: immunoSEQ multiplex PCR. The data show some 200,000 clones, with 70% seen just once and 5.9% held by the top ten. The sample consisted of PBMCs, taken after 12 months of ibrutinib treatment. These receptors were taken from a human donor with chronic lymphocytic leukemia.

The chain employs TRBV30 and TRBJ2-4; no definite D call. V was pared by 5 bases and J by 11 bases, with 13 bases between. This CDR3 region has 11 residues. The V gene's germline CDR1 is GTSNPN and CDR2 SVGIG (reference sequence). The CDR3: CAWAAAKVQYF. In DNA, the CDR3 is TGTGCCTGGGCAGCCGCAAAGGTTCAGTACTTC.

This chain uses TRBV28 with TRBJ1-4, with TRBD1 as a possible D gene (6 bases). CDR3 length: 14 residues. Between the trimmed V and J ends, which lost 4 bases and 4 bases, there was a span of 10 bases. CDR1 and CDR2 (germline): MDHEN, SYDVKM. CDR3 bases: TGTGCCAGCAGTTCACAGGGTTATAATGAAAAACTGTTTTTT. Encoded protein: CASSSQGYNEKLFF.

The rearrangement links TRBV9 to TRBJ2-7; 11 positions match TRBD2. Germline lookup yields CDR1 SGDLS and CDR2 YYNGEE. The CDR3 runs to 15 residues. V lost 3 bases and J lost 3; bases outside the gene matches: 5. The CDR3 sequence: CASSGGGTSGYEQYF. CDR3 DNA: TGTGCCAGCAGCGGAGGCGGGACTAGCGGCTACGAGCAGTACTTC.

The chain employs TRBV7-8 and TRBJ1-1; D is unclear. Germline V gives CDR1 SGHVS, CDR2 FQNEAQ. This CDR3 region has 11 residues. V was trimmed by 6 bases and J by 8 bases, leaving 10 bases between them. The CDR3 spells CASSLFAEAFF. CDR3 nucleotides: TGTGCCAGCAGTTTATTCGCCGAAGCTTTCTTT.

This rearrangement joins TRBV29-1 to TRBJ1-2, with D possibly matching TRBD1 (6 bases). The CDR3 extends over 13 amino acids. The V end was cut by 7 bases, the J end by 2 bases, with 14 bases between. The germline gives CDR1 SQVTM, CDR2 ANQGSEA. The CDR3 nucleotides read TGCAGCGGCGGAGGTCAGGGGAACTATGGCTACACCTTC. This encodes CSGGGQGNYGYTF. Full variable domain (rest looked up from reference TRBV29-1 and TRBJ1-2): SAVISQKPSRDICQRGTSLTIQCQVDSQVTMMFWYRQQPGQSLTLIATANQGSEATYESGFVIDKFPISRPNLTFSTLTVSNMSPEDSSIYLCSGGGQGNYGYTFGSGTRLTVV.

The chain combines TRBV11-3 with TRBJ2-1, with TRBD2 matching over 9 bases. The CDR3 is made up of 14 amino acids. Per the germline V gene, CDR1 is SGHNT and CDR2 is YENEEA. J was trimmed by 6 bases and V by 5 bases; bases with no gene match: 5. The CDR3 protein is CASSPGLATNEQFF. The CDR3 region has the DNA TGTGCCAGCAGCCCGGGACTAGCTACCAATGAGCAGTTCTTC.

The V call is TRBV4-2, the J call TRBJ2-3; no clear D. The germline V gene has CDR1 LGHNA and CDR2 YNFKEQ. Trimming stripped 1 base from V and 2 bases from J, with 19 bases between. The CDR3 runs 18 residues. The CDR3 loop is CASSQAPYGVLNTDTQYF. Here the CDR3 DNA reads TGTGCCAGCAGCCAAGCCCCGTACGGTGTTCTAAACACAGATACGCAGTATTTT.

This clone was detected a few times. The chain carries TRBV11-2 and TRBJ1-1, with D uncertain. The CDR3 runs to 15 residues. V lost 1 base to trimming and J lost 0 bases, with 9 bases between them. Germline V gene lookup returns CDR1 SGHAT and CDR2 FQNNGV. In DNA, the CDR3 is TGTGCCAGCAGCTTAGTTAGGGTCTTGAACACTGAAGCTTTCTTT. Translation: CASSLVRVLNTEAFF.

The chain joins TRBV9 to TRBJ2-7, with D maybe TRBD2 (6 bases). This CDR3 is 16 amino acids long. Trimming took 5 bases from V and 3 from J, leaving 21 bases between them. Per the germline V gene, CDR1 is SGDLS and CDR2 is YYNGEE. The CDR3 here is CASSEGGVGIDYEQYF. Written as DNA, the CDR3 is TGTGCCAGCAGTGAGGGCGGGGTAGGGATAGACTACGAGCAGTACTTC. The full variable domain, completed using reference TRBV9 and TRBJ2-7, is DSGVTQTPKHLITATGQRVTLRCSPRSGDLSVYWYQQSLDQGLQFLIQYYNGEERAKGNILERFSAQQFPDLHSELNLSSLELGDSALYFCASSEGGVGIDYEQYFGPGTRLTVT.

The table lists this clone with a count of one. V usage is TRBV6-5 and J usage is TRBJ2-3; no clear D gene. V lost 5 bases and J lost 3, with 9 bases in between. The CDR3 runs to 13 residues. Germline lookup yields CDR1 MNHEY and CDR2 SVGAGI. CDR3 DNA: TGTGCCAGCAGTGAGACGTTTACAGATACGCAGTATTTT. It is translated as CASSETFTDTQYF.

This chain joins TRBV5-5 and TRBJ1-2; TRBD1 might be the D (5 bases). The CDR3 is 19 residues long. Germline V gives CDR1 SGHKS, CDR2 YYEKEE (reference sequence). V was clipped by 0 bases and J by 2 bases, with 23 bases between them. The DNA of the CDR3 is TGTGCCAGCAGCTTGGGGGTTGGCGGGGGAACCCTCCGAAACTATGGCTACACCTTC. Protein sequence: CASSLGVGGGTLRNYGYTF.

CDR3 nucleotide sequence: TGTGCCAGCAGGTCGACAGGGAACTATGGCTACACCTTC. Translation: CASRSTGNYGYTF. This chain links TRBV6-6 with TRBJ1-2; TRBD1 matches at 7 bases. V dropped 6 bases and J dropped 2; count of bases not matched to a gene: 3. The CDR3 is made up of 13 amino acids. Germline V gene data show CDR1 as MNHNY and CDR2 as SVGAGI (reference sequence).

V gene TRBV19 combines with J gene TRBJ1-2, with D hard to call. The CDR3 covers 13 residues. Germline CDR1 is LNHDA and CDR2 is SQIVND (reference sequence). V gave up 0 bases and J gave up 6 bases, with 8 bases separating them. CDR3 protein: CASSIERRDGYTF. CDR3 nucleotide sequence: TGTGCCAGTAGTATAGAACGCCGGGATGGCTACACCTTC.

The genes are TRBV27 and TRBJ1-2, with 8 nucleotides matching TRBD1. Germline CDR1 reads MNHEY; CDR2 reads SMNVEV (reference sequence). The CDR3 sequence is 16 residues long. V dropped 4 bases and J dropped 0; count of bases not matched to a gene: 7. DNA for the CDR3: TGTGCCAGCAGTTCCGCCCCGGGACAGGCTAACTATGGCTACACCTTC. It encodes CASSSAPGQANYGYTF.

The CDR3 spells CASSQDLGPEQYF. The DNA of the CDR3 is TGCGCCAGCAGCCAAGATCTGGGCCCCGAGCAGTACTTC. The V and J genes are TRBV4-1 and TRBJ2-7, with D uncertain. V gave up 0 bases and J gave up 6 bases, with 9 bases separating them. The CDR3 is 13 residues long. The germline V gene encodes CDR1 MGHRA and CDR2 YSYEKL.

This chain uses TRBV7-3 with TRBJ2-1; TRBD2 aligns across 13 bases. V was pared by 1 base and J by 8 bases, with 11 bases of the junction left unmatched. In germline, CDR1 is SGHTA, CDR2 FQGTGA. CDR3 length: 18 residues. CDR3 DNA sequence: TGTGCCAGCAGCTTAAGTAGGACTAGCGGGAGAACAGGCGATGAGCAGTTCTTC. This sequence encodes CASSLSRTSGRTGDEQFF.

The V call is TRBV9, the J call TRBJ1-6; D is ambiguous. The V end was cut by 2 bases, the J end by 10 bases, with 19 bases between. This CDR3 has 16 residues. Germline V gives CDR1 SGDLS, CDR2 YYNGEE. CDR3 sequence (DNA): TGTGCCAGCAGCGTCAGGTTTAATAGCGTACCGTCACCCCTCCACTTT. It translates to CASSVRFNSVPSPLHF.

The chain links TRBV29-1 to TRBJ1-2; D unresolved. The CDR3 has 13 residues. The V gene lost 7 bases and the J gene lost 4 bases, with 16 bases spanning the gap. Looked up from germline, CDR1 is SQVTM and CDR2 is ANQGSEA. The CDR3 nucleotides are TGCAGCGGGCTGGCGGAGGGAGGCTATGGCTACACCTTC. Encoded protein: CSGLAEGGYGYTF.

The rearrangement uses TRBV30 and TRBJ2-2; 10 bases are shared with TRBD2. Germline CDR1 and CDR2: GTSNPN and SVGIG (reference sequence). V lost 4 bases and J lost 5; bases outside the gene matches: 7. The CDR3 spans 15 residues. The chain's CDR3 is CAWIAGTSETGELFF. As DNA, the CDR3 is TGTGCCTGGATTGCCGGGACTAGCGAAACCGGGGAGCTGTTTTTT. Supplemented by reference TRBV30 and TRBJ2-2, the full variable domain reads SQTIHQWPATLVQPVGSPLSLECTVEGTSNPNLYWYRQAAGRGLQLLFYSVGIGQISSEVPQNLSASRPQDRQFILSSKKLLLSDSGFYLCAWIAGTSETGELFFGEGSRLTVL.

This chain joins TRBV6-5 and TRBJ2-3; 7 bases match TRBD1. The CDR3 sequence is 16 residues long. V was clipped by 2 bases and J by 0 bases; unmatched bases: 5. The germline CDR1 and CDR2 sequences are MNHEY and SVGAGI. The CDR3 sequence: CASSYRDRASTDTQYF. The CDR3 coding sequence is TGTGCCAGCAGTTACCGAGACAGGGCTAGCACAGATACGCAGTATTTT.

This clone was recorded once. The chain's CDR3 is CASSPHGDHYGYTF. DNA for the CDR3: TGTGCCAGCAGCCCACACGGGGACCACTATGGCTACACCTTC. The V and J genes are TRBV9 and TRBJ1-2; a possible D gene is TRBD1 (5 bases). The germline V gene has CDR1 SGDLS and CDR2 YYNGEE. The CDR3 has 14 amino acids. V was cut by 4 bases and J by 3 bases, with 13 bases left in between.

V is TRBV2 and J is TRBJ1-6; no definite D call. Looked up from germline, CDR1 is SNHLY and CDR2 is FYNNEI. Trimming removed 5 bases at V and 7 bases at J, with 15 bases between. This CDR3 has 15 residues. The CDR3 DNA sequence: TGTGCCAGCAGTTACCTGACTGGCACCAATTCACCCCTCCACTTT. Its protein is CASSYLTGTNSPLHF.

The chain combines TRBV5-1 with TRBJ1-4; the D gene is possibly TRBD1 (5 bases). The germline V gene has CDR1 SGHRS and CDR2 YFSETQ. The CDR3 runs to 15 residues. V dropped 0 bases and J dropped 0 bases, with 6 bases sitting between them. CDR3 bases: TGCGCCAGCAGCTTGGGGGGGTCAACTAATGAAAAACTGTTTTTT. This encodes CASSLGGSTNEKLFF.

V gene TRBV30 combines with J gene TRBJ1-4; D call uncertain. Trimming removed 4 bases from V and 6 bases from J, with 9 bases in between. CDR3 length equals 12 residues. Germline CDR1 is GTSNPN and CDR2 is SVGIG (reference sequence). The DNA of the CDR3 is TGTGCCTGGACGGTTAGCCATGAAAAACTGTTTTTT. It encodes CAWTVSHEKLFF.

This chain joins TRBV30 and TRBJ2-1; D unresolved. The CDR3 runs to 14 residues. Trimming cost V 0 bases and J 3 bases, with 9 bases left between them. CDR1 is GTSNPN, CDR2 SVGIG, per germline (reference sequence). Here the CDR3 DNA reads TGTGCCTGGAGTGTACAATCGGGCTACAATGAGCAGTTCTTC. It codes for CAWSVQSGYNEQFF.

J is TRBJ2-7 and V is TRBV13; no firm D call. The CDR3 extends over 13 amino acids. With 4 bases removed from V and 5 bases from J, the gap between germline ends came to 12 bases. Germline loops: CDR1 PRHDT, CDR2 FYEKMQ (reference sequence). The CDR3 coding sequence is TGTGCCAGCAGCTCCTATACTATAGACGAGCAGTACTTC. It is translated as CASSSYTIDEQYF.

This sequence joins TRBV10-3 and TRBJ2-5; D tentatively reads TRBD1 or TRBD2 (6 bases each). The CDR3 covers 13 residues. The V gene lost 6 bases and the J gene lost 5 bases, with 13 bases spanning the gap. From germline, CDR1 is ENHRY and CDR2 SYGVKD. The CDR3 sequence is CAISGGLGETQYF. As DNA, the CDR3 is TGTGCCATCAGCGGGGGCCTGGGGGAGACCCAGTACTTC.